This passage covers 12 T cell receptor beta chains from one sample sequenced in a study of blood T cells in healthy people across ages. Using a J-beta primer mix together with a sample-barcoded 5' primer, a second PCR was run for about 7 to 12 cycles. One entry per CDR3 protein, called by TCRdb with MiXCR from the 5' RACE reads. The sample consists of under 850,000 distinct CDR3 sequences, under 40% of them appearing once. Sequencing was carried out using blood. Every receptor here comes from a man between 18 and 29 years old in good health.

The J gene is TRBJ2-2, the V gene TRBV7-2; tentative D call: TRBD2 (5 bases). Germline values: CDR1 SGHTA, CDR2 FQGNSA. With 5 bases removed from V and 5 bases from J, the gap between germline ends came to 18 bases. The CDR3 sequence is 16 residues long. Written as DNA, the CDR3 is TGTGCCAGCAGCGCTACCGGACTTCGGAGGACCGGGGAGCTGTTTTTT. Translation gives CASSATGLRRTGELFF.

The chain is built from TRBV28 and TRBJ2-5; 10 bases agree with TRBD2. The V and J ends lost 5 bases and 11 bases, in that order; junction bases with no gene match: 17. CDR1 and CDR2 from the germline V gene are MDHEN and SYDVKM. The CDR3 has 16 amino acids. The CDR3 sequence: CASSHLLAGANNEQYF. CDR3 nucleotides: TGTGCCAGCAGTCATCTCCTAGCGGGGGCGAACAATGAGCAGTACTTC.

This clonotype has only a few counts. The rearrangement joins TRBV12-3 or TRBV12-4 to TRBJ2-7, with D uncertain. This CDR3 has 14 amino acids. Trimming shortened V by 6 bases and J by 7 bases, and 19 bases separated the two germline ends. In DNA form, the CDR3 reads TGTGCCAGCAGACCTGGACGGAACTACAATGAGCAGTACTTC. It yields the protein CASRPGRNYNEQYF.

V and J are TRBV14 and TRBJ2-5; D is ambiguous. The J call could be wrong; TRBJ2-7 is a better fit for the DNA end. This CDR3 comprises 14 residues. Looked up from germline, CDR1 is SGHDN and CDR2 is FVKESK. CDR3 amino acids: CASSSTEVGYEQYF. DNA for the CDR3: TGTGCCAGCAGCAGCACCGAAGTGGGGTACGAGCAGTACTTC.

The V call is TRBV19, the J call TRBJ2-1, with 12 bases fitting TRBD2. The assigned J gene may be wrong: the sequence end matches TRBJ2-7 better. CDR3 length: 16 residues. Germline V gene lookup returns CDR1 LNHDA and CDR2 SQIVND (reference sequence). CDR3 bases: TGTGCCAGTAGTATAACGGCTAGCGGGGGGGACAATGAGCAGTACTTC. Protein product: CASSITASGGDNEQYF.

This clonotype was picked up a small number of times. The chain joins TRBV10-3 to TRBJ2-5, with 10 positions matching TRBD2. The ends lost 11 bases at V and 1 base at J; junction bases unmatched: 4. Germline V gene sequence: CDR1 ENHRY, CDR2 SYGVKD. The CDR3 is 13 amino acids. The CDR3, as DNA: TGTGCCGTATCTAGCGGGGGCCAAGAGACCCAGTACTTC. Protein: CAVSSGGQETQYF.

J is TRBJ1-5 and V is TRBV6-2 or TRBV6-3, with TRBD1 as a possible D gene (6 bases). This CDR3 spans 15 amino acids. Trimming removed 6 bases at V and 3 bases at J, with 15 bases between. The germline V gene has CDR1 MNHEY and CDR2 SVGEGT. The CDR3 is CASSDTGRVNQPQHF. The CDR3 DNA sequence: TGTGCCAGCAGCGACACAGGGAGGGTCAATCAGCCCCAGCATTTT.

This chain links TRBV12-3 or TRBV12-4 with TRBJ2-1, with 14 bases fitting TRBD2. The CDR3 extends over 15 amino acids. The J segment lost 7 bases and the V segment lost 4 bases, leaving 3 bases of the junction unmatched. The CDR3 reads CASSYGTSGGNEQFF. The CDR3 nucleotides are TGTGCCAGCAGTTACGGGACTAGCGGGGGAAATGAGCAGTTCTTC.

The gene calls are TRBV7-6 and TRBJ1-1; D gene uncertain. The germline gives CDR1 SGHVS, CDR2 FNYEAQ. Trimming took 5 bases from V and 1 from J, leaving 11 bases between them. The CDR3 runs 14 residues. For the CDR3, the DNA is TGTGCCAGCAGCGAAGGTTGGGAGAACACTGAAGCTTTCTTT. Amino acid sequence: CASSEGWENTEAFF.

The CDR3 loop reads CASSPRDRVTDEQYF. In nucleotides, the CDR3 is TGTGCCAGCAGCCCCCGGGACAGGGTAACTGATGAGCAGTACTTC. The chain has TRBV3-1 and TRBJ2-4, with 9 bases matching TRBD1. With 4 bases clipped from V and 13 bases from J, the junction kept 14 bases outside the gene matches. The CDR3 length is 15 residues. Germline lookup yields CDR1 LGHDT and CDR2 YNNKEL (reference sequence).

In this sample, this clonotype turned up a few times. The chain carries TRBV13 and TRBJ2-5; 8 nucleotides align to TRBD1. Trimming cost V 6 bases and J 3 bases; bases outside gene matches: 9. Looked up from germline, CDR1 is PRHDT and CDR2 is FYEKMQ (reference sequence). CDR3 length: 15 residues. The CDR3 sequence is CASSFAGTGKETQYF. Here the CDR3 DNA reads TGTGCCAGCAGTTTTGCCGGGACAGGAAAAGAGACCCAGTACTTC.

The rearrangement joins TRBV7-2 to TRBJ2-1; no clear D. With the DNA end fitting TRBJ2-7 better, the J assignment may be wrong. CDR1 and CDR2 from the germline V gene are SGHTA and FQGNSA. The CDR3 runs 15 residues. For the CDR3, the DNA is TGTGCCAGCAGCTTAGCCACAGCATCCTACAATGAGCAGTACTTC. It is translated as CASSLATASYNEQYF.